Sequencing of this T cell receptor beta chain was carried out in a study of blood T cell repertoires in COVID-19. As for the study in general: PBMCs, B-cell-depleted T cells, or T cells were the source of the cDNA or gDNA that made up the material.

Original data processing: Nucleated cell number was recorded as an estimate derived from reference gene primer amplification. TCRdb keeps only in-frame clones here, not all; method: immunoSEQ multiplex PCR. Clonal size and the V and J genes are those of that table, whereas D and trimming came from the DNA. Of 270,000 or so clones in the sample, approximately 84% are singletons; the top ten hold about 6.9%. This CDR3 is built from 12 residues. V was clipped by 6 bases and J by 12 bases, with 12 bases between them. Cohort allocation depended upon clinical history that participants reported. The study recruited exposed participants who had met a COVID-19 case within 2 weeks before entry.

The sequencing input was PBMCs or T cells enriched from blood (not recorded which). This receptor was identified in a woman between 45 and 65 years old who had been exposed to COVID-19. This chain joins TRBV12-3 or TRBV12-4 and TRBJ1-6, with no clear D. Written as DNA, the CDR3 is TGTGCCAGCAGCCCACCACATTTACCCCTCCACTTT. Translation gives CASSPPHLPLHF.